The rows below give T cell receptor beta chains drawn from one sample of a study of T cell changes during pregnancy in multiple sclerosis. Clones were sequenced by immunoSEQ multiplex PCR, and TCRdb holds only the in-frame ones, with some missing. The sample lists about 43,000 clones, under 95% occurring once. Material: PBMCs (not recorded whether the cells were cultured). The receptors shown here come from a female donor with multiple sclerosis, enrolled in a pregnancy study. Each CDR3 is given with its conserved first and last residue. A D gene is named only where the DNA matches it firmly. Rows give clone size only sometimes, using once, few, many, or a class for an expanded clone.

j_gene | d_gene | v_gene | abundance | CDR3nt | CDR3aa
TRBJ2-2 | TRBD2 | TRBV4-3 | once | TGCGCCAGCAGCCAAGATATTCAGTGGGCGGGGGTCACCGGGGAGCTGTTTTTT | CASSQDIQWAGVTGELFF
TRBJ1-4 | TRBD1 | TRBV11-2 | - | TGTGCCAGCAGCTTAGCTCCGGGACAGGGGCATTCTAATGAAAAACTGTTTTTT | CASSLAPGQGHSNEKLFF
TRBJ2-5 | TRBD1 | TRBV7-9 | - | TGTGCCAGCAGCAAGGGACAGGGCGAAGAGACCCAGTACTTC | CASSKGQGEETQYF
TRBJ1-4 | TRBD1 | TRBV7-2 | - | TGTGCCAGCAGCGCGCGACAGGGGGCGGAGGAAAAACTGTTTTTT | CASSARQGAEEKLFF
TRBJ1-2 | TRBD1 | TRBV30 | - | TGTGCCTGGAGTGTACGGCCAGGGGGTCCCTATGGCTACACCTTC | CAWSVRPGGPYGYTF
TRBJ2-1 | - | TRBV14 | once | TGTGCCAGCAGCCAAGCCTATGAGCAGTTCTTC | CASSQAYEQFF
TRBJ2-1 | TRBD2 | TRBV11-2 | - | TGTGCCAGCACCTGGGGCGCGGGAGGGCCAAACAATGAGCAGTTCTTC | CASTWGAGGPNNEQFF
TRBJ2-3 | - | TRBV5-1 | - | TGCGCCAGCAGCTTGGGGTCAGATTCTAGCACAGATACGCAGTATTTT | CASSLGSDSSTDTQYF
TRBJ1-1 | - | TRBV5-1 | - | TGCGCCAGCAGCTTAAGGGGACACCCTGGTCGCACTGAAGCTTTCTTT | CASSLRGHPGRTEAFF
TRBJ2-7 | TRBD2 | TRBV2 | - | TGTGCCAGCAGGGCGGGACTAGCGGGAGCCTACGAGCAGTACTTC | CASRAGLAGAYEQYF
TRBJ2-3 | - | TRBV5-4 | once | TGTGCCAGCAGCTTGGTACAGAACACAGATACGCAGTATTTT | CASSLVQNTDTQYF
TRBJ2-1 | - | TRBV27 | - | TGTGCCAGCAGCCCGGACACCCCCTCCTACAATGAGCAGTTCTTC | CASSPDTPSYNEQFF
TRBJ1-5 | - | TRBV6-1 | - | TGTGCCAGCACCCCACAGGGAGCGGGGCAGCCCCAGCATTTT | CASTPQGAGQPQHF
TRBJ2-1 | - | TRBV18 | once | TGTGCCAGCTCACCATCAGCAGTGGCTGAGCAGTTCTTC | CASSPSAVAEQFF
TRBJ2-5 | - | TRBV9 | - | TGTGCCAGCAGCGTAGGACACCTTAAAGAGACCCAGTACTTC | CASSVGHLKETQYF
TRBJ1-3 | - | TRBV11-2 | - | TGTGCCAGCAGCTTAGCCGGGGGGCCCGGAAACACCATATATTTT | CASSLAGGPGNTIYF
TRBJ2-7 | - | TRBV18 | - | TGTGCCAGCTCAGCGGACACCCTCCGGGAGCAGTACTTC | CASSADTLREQYF
TRBJ2-5 | TRBD1 | TRBV2 | - | TGTGCCAGCAGTGGGGACAGGGGTCAAGAGACCCAGTACTTC | CASSGDRGQETQYF
TRBJ2-3 | TRBD2 | TRBV18 | - | TGTGCCAGCTCTGTAGCGGGTTCCACAGATACGCAGTATTTT | CASSVAGSTDTQYF
TRBJ2-5 | - | TRBV28 | - | TGTGCCAGCAGGGGGACTTTCCAAGAGACCCAGTACTTC | CASRGTFQETQYF
TRBJ1-1 | TRBD1 | TRBV7-2 | - | TGTGCCAGCAGCTTAGATGGGACAGCCTCTATGAACACTGAAGCTTTCTTT | CASSLDGTASMNTEAFF
TRBJ2-5 | TRBD2 | TRBV7-3 | - | TGTGCCAGCAGCGCGGGACTAGCGGTACAAGAGACCCAGTACTTC | CASSAGLAVQETQYF
TRBJ2-7 | - | TRBV21-1 | - | TGTGCCAGCAGCACCAAAGGACAGGGGCTAACCTACGAGCAGTACTTC | CASSTKGQGLTYEQYF
TRBJ2-7 | - | TRBV7-7 | - | TGTGCCAGCAGCTTAAGGTCAGACTCCTACGAGCAGTACTTC | CASSLRSDSYEQYF
TRBJ2-7 | - | TRBV11-2 | - | TGTGCCAGCAGCTTAGCTGGACCCACCTACGAGCAGTACTTC | CASSLAGPTYEQYF
TRBJ1-4 | - | TRBV25-1 | - | TGTGCCAGCAGTGAATATGGAGACAGCCATAATGAAAAACTGTTTTTT | CASSEYGDSHNEKLFF
TRBJ1-5 | - | TRBV13 | - | TGTGCCAGCAGCTTCTCGGGAGACAGGTCAGGTAGGATCCATTTT | CASSFSGDRSGRIHF
TRBJ2-4 | - | TRBV7-9 | - | TGTGCCAGCAGCTTGGCACAGAAAAACATTCAGTACTTC | CASSLAQKNIQYF
TRBJ2-2 | TRBD1 | TRBV2 | - | TGTGCCAGCAGTGAAGCGAAGGGGACAGTTGCCGGGGAGCTGTTTTTT | CASSEAKGTVAGELFF
TRBJ2-3 | TRBD2 | TRBV14 | - | TGTGCCAGCGGACTAGCGGGAAAAGATACGCAGTATTTT | CASGLAGKDTQYF
TRBJ2-5 | TRBD1 | TRBV28 | - | TGTGCCAGCAGTCCGACCAGGGGGCGCCAAGAGACCCAGTACTTC | CASSPTRGRQETQYF
TRBJ1-1 | TRBD1 | TRBV5-1 | - | TGCGCCAGCAGTTACGGACAGGGGGGAAACACTGAAGCTTTCTTT | CASSYGQGGNTEAFF
TRBJ1-1 | - | TRBV7-9 | few | TGTGCCAGCAGCTTAGGGGGACCTGAAGCTTTCTTT | CASSLGGPEAFF
TRBJ2-3 | - | TRBV30 | - | TGTGCCTGGAGTGTACTGCTCGATACGCAGTATTTT | CAWSVLLDTQYF
TRBJ2-1 | TRBD1 | TRBV5-1 | - | TGCGCCAGCAGCTTGAGACAGGGGGCTCGTGAGCAGTTCTTC | CASSLRQGAREQFF
TRBJ1-1 | - | TRBV6-6 | - | TGTGCCAGCATACGGATTTTAAAGAACACTGAAGCTTTCTTT | CASIRILKNTEAFF
TRBJ2-1 | - | TRBV28 | - | TGTGCCAGCAGATCTAATGAGCAGTTCTTC | CASRSNEQFF
TRBJ1-4 | TRBD1 | TRBV5-1 | - | TGCGCCAGCAGCACCGGAGCAGGGGGCGGGGGTGAAAAACTGTTTTTT | CASSTGAGGGGEKLFF
TRBJ2-7 | TRBD1 | TRBV28 | - | TGTGCCAGCATCCCGGAGGGACAGGGATTTCGGGAGCAGTACTTC | CASIPEGQGFREQYF
TRBJ2-2 | - | TRBV7-9 | - | TGTGCCAGCAGCTCCAAACAAGCGAACACCGGGGAGCTGTTTTTT | CASSSKQANTGELFF
TRBJ2-7 | TRBD2 | TRBV5-5 | - | TGTGCCAGCAGCTTAGCGGGAGGCACGTACGAGCAGTACTTC | CASSLAGGTYEQYF
TRBJ2-2 | TRBD2 | TRBV28 | - | TGTGCCAGCAGTTATACGGGAGGCACCGGGGAGCTGTTTTTT | CASSYTGGTGELFF
TRBJ2-3 | TRBD2 | TRBV6-4 | - | TGTGCCAGCAGTGCCTCCCCGGGACTATTCACAGATACGCAGTATTTT | CASSASPGLFTDTQYF
TRBJ2-7 | TRBD2 | TRBV29-1 | - | TGCAGCGTTGGGGGCGGGAGTGTCGAGCAGTACTTC | CSVGGGSVEQYF
TRBJ2-7 | - | TRBV5-1 | - | TGCGCCAGCAGCTTGTTCACTTCCTCCTCCTACGAGCAGTACTTC | CASSLFTSSSYEQYF
TRBJ2-7 | - | TRBV18 | - | TGTGCCAGCTCACCCACCCCAGGGGTTAACGAGCAGTACTTC | CASSPTPGVNEQYF
TRBJ2-7 | - | TRBV19 | - | TGTGCCAGTAGTATAGAAACAGGACCCTACGAGCAGTACTTC | CASSIETGPYEQYF
TRBJ1-2 | - | TRBV6-4 | - | TGTGCCAGCAGTGAGTTTAACCTTGGGGAAGGCTACACCTTC | CASSEFNLGEGYTF